This TCR beta chain is drawn from a study of blood T cell repertoires in COVID-19. The CDR3 covers 18 residues. Per the germline V gene, CDR1 is SGHTA and CDR2 is FQGNSA. J lost 4 bases, V lost 2 bases, and 16 bases had no gene match. Original methodology: Amplification with reference gene primers provided the estimates of nucleated cell counts. TCRdb's table, derived via immunoSEQ multiplex PCR, lists solely in-frame clones and lacks some. That table is the source of V, J and clone size, and D and trimming were worked out from the DNA. The repertoire includes over 95,000 clones, 75% to 90% of them detected once, and roughly 4.4% sits in the top ten.

This TCR was recovered from a woman aged 45-59 years with acute or convalescent COVID-19. The rearrangement joins TRBV7-2 to TRBJ1-2, with 7 bases that match TRBD1. The sequenced material came from peripheral blood. CDR3 amino acids: CASSLSGAGDSHFYGYTF. The CDR3 DNA reads TGTGCCAGCAGCTTAAGTGGTGCTGGGGACAGTCACTTCTATGGCTACACCTTC.